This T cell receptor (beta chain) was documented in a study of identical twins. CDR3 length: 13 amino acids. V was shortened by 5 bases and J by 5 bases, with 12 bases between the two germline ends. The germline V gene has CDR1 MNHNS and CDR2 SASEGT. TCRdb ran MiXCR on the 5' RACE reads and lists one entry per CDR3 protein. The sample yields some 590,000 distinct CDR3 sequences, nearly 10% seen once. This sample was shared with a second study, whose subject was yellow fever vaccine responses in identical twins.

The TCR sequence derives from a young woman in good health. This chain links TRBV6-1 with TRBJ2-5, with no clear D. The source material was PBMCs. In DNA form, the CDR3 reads TGTGCCAGCAGTAAGGGAACCGGGGAGACCCAGTACTTC. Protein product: CASSKGTGETQYF.